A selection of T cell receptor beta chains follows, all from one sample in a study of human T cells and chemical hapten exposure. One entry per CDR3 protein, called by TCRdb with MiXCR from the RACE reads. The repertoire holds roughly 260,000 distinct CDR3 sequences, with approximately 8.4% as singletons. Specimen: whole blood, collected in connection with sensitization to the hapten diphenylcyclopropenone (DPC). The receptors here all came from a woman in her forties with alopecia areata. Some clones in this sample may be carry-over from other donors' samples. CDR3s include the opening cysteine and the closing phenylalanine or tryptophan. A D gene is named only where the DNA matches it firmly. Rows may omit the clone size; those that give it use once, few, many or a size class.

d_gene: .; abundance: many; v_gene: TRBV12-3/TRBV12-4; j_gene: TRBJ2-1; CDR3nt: TGTGCCAGCACCCTAGGGGGGGTTGAGCAGTTCTTC; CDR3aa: CASTLGGVEQFF
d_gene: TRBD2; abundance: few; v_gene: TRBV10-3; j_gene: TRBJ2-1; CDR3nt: TGTGCCATCAGTGAGCGGACTAGCGGAAACAATGAGCAGTTCTTC; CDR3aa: CAISERTSGNNEQFF
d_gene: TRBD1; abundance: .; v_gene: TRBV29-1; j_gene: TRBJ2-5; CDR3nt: TGCAGCGTAACCCTGACAGGGCTGCAAGAGACCCAGTACTTC; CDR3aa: CSVTLTGLQETQYF
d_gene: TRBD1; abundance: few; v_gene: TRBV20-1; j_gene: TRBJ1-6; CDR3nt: TGCACTATAAGGACAGGAACCATGGATTCACCCCTCCACTTT; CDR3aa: CTIRTGTMDSPLHF
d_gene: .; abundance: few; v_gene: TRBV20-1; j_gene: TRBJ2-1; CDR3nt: TGCATTCCTCTGGCTGACCACAATGAGCAGTTCTTC; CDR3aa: CIPLADHNEQFF
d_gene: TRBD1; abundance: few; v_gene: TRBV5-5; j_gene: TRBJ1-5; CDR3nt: TGTGCCAGCAGCCCTATCAATCCAGGGGGCGCAGGTAGCAATCAGCCCCAGCATTTT; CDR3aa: CASSPINPGGAGSNQPQHF
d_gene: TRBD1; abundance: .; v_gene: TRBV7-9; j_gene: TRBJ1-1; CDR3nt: TGTGCCAGCAGCCCTAGGGGGCAGGACGCTGAAGCTTTCTTT; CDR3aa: CASSPRGQDAEAFF
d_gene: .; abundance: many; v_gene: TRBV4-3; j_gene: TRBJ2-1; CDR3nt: TGCGCCAGTGGGGTGGGTATCAACAATGAGCAGTTCTTC; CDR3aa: CASGVGINNEQFF
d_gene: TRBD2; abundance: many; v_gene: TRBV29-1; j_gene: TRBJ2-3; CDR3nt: TGCAGCGTTCGGGGAGGGGACGGCACAGATACGCAGTATTTT; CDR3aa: CSVRGGDGTDTQYF
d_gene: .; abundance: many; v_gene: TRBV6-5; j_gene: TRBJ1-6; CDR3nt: TGTGCCAGCAGTTTGGTCAGAAGGAGGGATTCACCCCTCCACTTT; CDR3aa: CASSLVRRRDSPLHF
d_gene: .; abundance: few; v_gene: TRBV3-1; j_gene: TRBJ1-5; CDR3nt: TGTGCCAGCAGCCAAGTCAATGGGGCGCAGCCCCAGCATTTT; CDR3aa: CASSQVNGAQPQHF
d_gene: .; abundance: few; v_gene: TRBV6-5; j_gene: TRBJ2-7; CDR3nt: TGTGCCAGCAGTTACTCGATTCATGGGGCGTACGAGCAGTACTTC; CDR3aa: CASSYSIHGAYEQYF
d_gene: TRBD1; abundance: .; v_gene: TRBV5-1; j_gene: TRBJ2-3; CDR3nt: TGCGCCAGCAGCGCGCAGGGGGCGTTGGGGACAGATACGCAGTATTTT; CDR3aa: CASSAQGALGTDTQYF
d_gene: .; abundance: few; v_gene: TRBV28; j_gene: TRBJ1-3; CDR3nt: TGTGCCAGCAGTCTAGGGGACAACACCATATATTTT; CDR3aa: CASSLGDNTIYF
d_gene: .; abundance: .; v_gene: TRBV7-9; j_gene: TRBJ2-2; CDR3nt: TGTGCCAGCAGCTTACCGGGAAACGGGGAGCTGTTTTTT; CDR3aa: CASSLPGNGELFF
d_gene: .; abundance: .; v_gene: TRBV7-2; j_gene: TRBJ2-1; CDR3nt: TGTGCCAGCAGCGGAATAGCTTTACCCACCTACAATGAGCAGTTCTTC; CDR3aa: CASSGIALPTYNEQFF
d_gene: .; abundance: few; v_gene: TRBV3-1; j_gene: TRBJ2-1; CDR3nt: TGTGCCAGCAGCCAGCCCCTCCGGGGCAGGGGAGGGTCCTACAATGAGCAGTTCTTC; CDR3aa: CASSQPLRGRGGSYNEQFF
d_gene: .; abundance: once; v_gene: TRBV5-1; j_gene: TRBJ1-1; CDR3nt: TGCGCCAGCAGCCCGGCCGGGAGGCTGAACACTGAAGCTTTCTTT; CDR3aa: CASSPAGRLNTEAFF
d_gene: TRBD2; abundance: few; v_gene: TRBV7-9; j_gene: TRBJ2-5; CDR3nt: TGTGCCAGCAGGACTAGCGGGCAGGGGCCCCAAGAGACCCAGTACTTC; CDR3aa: CASRTSGQGPQETQYF
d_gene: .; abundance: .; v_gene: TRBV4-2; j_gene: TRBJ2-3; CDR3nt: TGTGCCAGCAGCCCAGGCTACGGGGCAGATACGCAGTATTTT; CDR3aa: CASSPGYGADTQYF
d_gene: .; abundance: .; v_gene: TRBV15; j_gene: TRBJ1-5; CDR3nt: TGTGCCACCAGCAGAGGTAACGTTAATAGCAATCAGCCCCAGCATTTT; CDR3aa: CATSRGNVNSNQPQHF
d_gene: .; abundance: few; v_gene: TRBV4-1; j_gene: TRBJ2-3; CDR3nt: TGCGCCAGCAGCCAAGATCTGGAACAGGGTCGGGGTGCGACAGATACGCAGTATTTT; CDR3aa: CASSQDLEQGRGATDTQYF
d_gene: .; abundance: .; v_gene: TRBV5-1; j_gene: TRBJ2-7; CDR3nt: TGCGCCAGCAGCTTCGGGTGGCGCGGTCGGGAAGAGCAGTACTTC; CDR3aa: CASSFGWRGREEQYF
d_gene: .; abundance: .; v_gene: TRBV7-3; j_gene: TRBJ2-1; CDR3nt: TGTGCCAGCAGCCCCTGGGCCATTGGGGATGAGCAGTTCTTC; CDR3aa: CASSPWAIGDEQFF
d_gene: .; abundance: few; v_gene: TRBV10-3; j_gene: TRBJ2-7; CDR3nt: TGTGCCATCAGTGGGGAATACGAGCAGTACTTC; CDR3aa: CAISGEYEQYF
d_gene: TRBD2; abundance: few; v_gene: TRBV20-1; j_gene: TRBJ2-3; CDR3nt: TGCAGTGCTATCCGATCGGGAGGAGGCACAGATACGCAGTATTTT; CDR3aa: CSAIRSGGGTDTQYF
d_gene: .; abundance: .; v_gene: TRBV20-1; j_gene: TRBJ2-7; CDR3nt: TGCAGTGCTAGAGATCTGCCCTACGAGCAGTACTTC; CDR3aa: CSARDLPYEQYF
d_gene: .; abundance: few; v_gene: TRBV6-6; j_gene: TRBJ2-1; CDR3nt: TGTGCCAGCGGGAGCTCCTACAATGAGCAGTTCTTC; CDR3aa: CASGSSYNEQFF
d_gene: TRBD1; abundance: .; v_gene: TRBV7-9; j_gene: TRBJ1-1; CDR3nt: TGTGCCAGCAGTGCCACAGGGGGAGCTTTCTTT; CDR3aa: CASSATGGAFF
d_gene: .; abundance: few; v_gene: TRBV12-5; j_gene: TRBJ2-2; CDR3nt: TGTGCTAGTGGTTTCTCGAACACCGGGGAGCTGTTTTTT; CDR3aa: CASGFSNTGELFF
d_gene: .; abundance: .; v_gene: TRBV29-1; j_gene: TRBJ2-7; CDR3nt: TGCAGCGTAGTTCTGGGGCGGGGTAGCTCCTACGAGCAGTACTTC; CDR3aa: CSVVLGRGSSYEQYF
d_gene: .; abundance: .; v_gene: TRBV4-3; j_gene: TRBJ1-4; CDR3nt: TGCGCCAGCAGCCAAGCAAGCGGCGAAAAACTGTTTTTT; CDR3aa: CASSQASGEKLFF
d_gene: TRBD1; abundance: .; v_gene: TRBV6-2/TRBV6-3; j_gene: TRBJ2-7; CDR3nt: TGTGCCAGCACTGACCGGGACAGACTCTACGAGCAGTACTTC; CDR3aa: CASTDRDRLYEQYF
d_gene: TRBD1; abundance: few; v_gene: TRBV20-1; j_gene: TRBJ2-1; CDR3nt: TGCAGTGCTAGAGTGGGGACAGAGTACAATGAGCAGTTCTTC; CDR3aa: CSARVGTEYNEQFF
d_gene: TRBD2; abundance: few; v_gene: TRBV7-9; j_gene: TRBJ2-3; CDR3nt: TGTGCCAGCAATCCGCAGGGAGGGCGAGATACGCAGTATTTT; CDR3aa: CASNPQGGRDTQYF
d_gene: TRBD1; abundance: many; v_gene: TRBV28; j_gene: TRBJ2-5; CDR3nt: TGTGCCAGCAGTCAAGGGGGCCTAGAGACCCAGTACTTC; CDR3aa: CASSQGGLETQYF
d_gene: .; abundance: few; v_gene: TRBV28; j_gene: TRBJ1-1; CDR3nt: TGTGCCAGCAGTTTATTCGGCAGGCGATCAGGGTCGGCTTTCTTT; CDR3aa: CASSLFGRRSGSAFF
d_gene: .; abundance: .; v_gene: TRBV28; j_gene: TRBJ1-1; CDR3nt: TGTGCCAGCAGTTTAAGGGTACTGGCTGAAGCTTTCTTT; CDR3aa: CASSLRVLAEAFF
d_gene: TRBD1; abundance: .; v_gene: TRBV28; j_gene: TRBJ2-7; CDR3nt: TGTGCCAGCAGTTCCCCCGGGACAGGGGGCTCCTACGAGCAGTACTTC; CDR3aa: CASSSPGTGGSYEQYF
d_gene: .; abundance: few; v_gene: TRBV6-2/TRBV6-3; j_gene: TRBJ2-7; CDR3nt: TGTGCCAGCAGTCCGCCGGACAGCTACGAGCAGTACTTC; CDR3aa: CASSPPDSYEQYF
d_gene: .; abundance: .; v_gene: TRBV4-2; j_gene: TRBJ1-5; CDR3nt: TGTGCCAGCAGCCAAGACCGGACGGGGTCTAGCAATCAGCCCCAGCATTTT; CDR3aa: CASSQDRTGSSNQPQHF
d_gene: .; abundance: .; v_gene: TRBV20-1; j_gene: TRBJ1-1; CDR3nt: TGCAGTGCCTTAACAGGGCTGAACACTGAAGCTTTCTTT; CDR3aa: CSALTGLNTEAFF
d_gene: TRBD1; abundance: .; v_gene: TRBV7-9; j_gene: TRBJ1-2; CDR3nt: TGTGCCAGCAGCGGACAGGGGGCGGATGGCTACACCTTC; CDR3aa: CASSGQGADGYTF
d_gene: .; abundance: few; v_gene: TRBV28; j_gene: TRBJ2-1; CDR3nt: TGTGCCAGCAGTTTAGGATCCAGCAATGAGCAGTTCTTC; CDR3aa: CASSLGSSNEQFF
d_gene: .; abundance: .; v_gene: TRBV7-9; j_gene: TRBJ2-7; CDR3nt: TGTGCCAGCAACGACCAACAGGGAGGCGAGCAGTACTTC; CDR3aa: CASNDQQGGEQYF
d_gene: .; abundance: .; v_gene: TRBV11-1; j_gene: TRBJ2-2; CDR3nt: TGTGCCAGCAGCCAGGGGGGACTCCTGAACACCGGGGAGCTGTTTTTT; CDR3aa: CASSQGGLLNTGELFF
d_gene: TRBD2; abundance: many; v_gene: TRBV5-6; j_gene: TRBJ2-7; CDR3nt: TGTGCCAGCAGCTCGACCGGGACTAGCCGAACCTACGAGCAGTACTTC; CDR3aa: CASSSTGTSRTYEQYF
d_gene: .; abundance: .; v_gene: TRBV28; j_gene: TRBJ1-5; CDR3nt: TGTGCCAGCAGCCCCCCCAGGGGTGGCAATCAGCCCCAGCATTTT; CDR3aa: CASSPPRGGNQPQHF
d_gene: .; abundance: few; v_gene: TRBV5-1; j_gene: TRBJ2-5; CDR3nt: TGCGCCAGCAGCTTGGGTAGGGACCTCGAGACCCAGTACTTC; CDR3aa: CASSLGRDLETQYF
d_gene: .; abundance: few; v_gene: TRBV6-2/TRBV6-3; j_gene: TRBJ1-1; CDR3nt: TGTGCCAGCAGTTACTCGATCGGGGTAGTGAACACTGAAGCTTTCTTT; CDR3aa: CASSYSIGVVNTEAFF
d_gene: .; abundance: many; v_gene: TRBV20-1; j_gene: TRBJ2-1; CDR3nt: TGCAGTGCTAGAGGGTGGCAGACCCATGAGCAGTTCTTC; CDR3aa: CSARGWQTHEQFF
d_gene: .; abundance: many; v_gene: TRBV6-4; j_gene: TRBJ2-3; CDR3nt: TGTGCCAGCAGTGGTTCTCGCGAGAGCACAGATACGCAGTATTTT; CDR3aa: CASSGSRESTDTQYF
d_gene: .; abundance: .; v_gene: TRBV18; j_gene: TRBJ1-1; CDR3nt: TGTGCCAGCTCACCAGGGTCTATGAACACTGAAGCTTTCTTT; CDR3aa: CASSPGSMNTEAFF
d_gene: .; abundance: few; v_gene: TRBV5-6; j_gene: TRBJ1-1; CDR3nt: TGTGCCAGCAGCTTGCCTGCGAACACTGAAGCTTTCTTT; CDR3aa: CASSLPANTEAFF